This is a list of T cell receptor beta chains from one sample in a study of blood T cell repertoires in COVID-19. Only in-frame clones appear in the TCRdb table, and some are missing; sequencing was by immunoSEQ multiplex PCR. The table includes some 70,000 clones, about 85% detected once. The sequenced material came from peripheral blood. Receptor source: a man aged 80 or over with acute or convalescent COVID-19. The CDR3 runs from the conserved cysteine through the conserved F or W. Fields, in order: CDR3 length, J gene, D gene, V gene, CDR3 protein. D genes are given only for firm matches.

15	TRBJ1-6	TRBD1	TRBV9	CASSARDRGYSPLHF
15	TRBJ2-1	TRBD1	TRBV6-4	CASSDWDRELGEQFF
17	TRBJ2-2	.	TRBV11-3	CASSLSTGRGGTGELFF
15	TRBJ1-4	TRBD1	TRBV18	CASSPPTGLREKLFF
14	TRBJ2-2	TRBD1	TRBV4-1	CASSYRGNTGELFF
15	TRBJ2-6	.	TRBV19	CASRTGTPGANVLTF
16	TRBJ2-1	TRBD2	TRBV24-1	CATSDYERGAYNEQFF
14	TRBJ1-2	.	TRBV14	CASSPLGANYGYTF
15	TRBJ2-3	.	TRBV29-1	CSGQGGLRSTDTQYF
14	TRBJ1-4	TRBD1	TRBV7-8	CASSPQGASEKLFF
15	TRBJ2-1	TRBD2	TRBV4-2	CASSRGTSGRHEQFF
18	TRBJ2-2	.	TRBV1	CTSGPHPRREYSTGELFF
13	TRBJ1-3	TRBD1	TRBV29-1	CSVEQGAGNTIYF
15	TRBJ2-3	.	TRBV2	CASRSIAASTDTQYF
13	TRBJ1-1	.	TRBV4-3	CASSQVLNTEAFF
13	TRBJ2-7	.	TRBV23-1	CASSQGQPYEQYF
17	TRBJ2-6	TRBD1	TRBV5-4	CASRLTGVESGANVLTF